This passage covers 32 T cell receptor beta chains from one sample sequenced in a study of blood T cell repertoires in COVID-19. TCRdb keeps only in-frame clones here, not all; method: immunoSEQ multiplex PCR. The sample has approximately 76,000 clones, approximately 87% seen once. Material: peripheral blood. The receptors stem from a man older than 75 in a cohort sampled during active COVID-19.

The chain employs TRBV15 and TRBJ2-3, with 7 bases matching TRBD1. V lost 9 bases, J lost 5 bases, and 14 bases stayed unmatched. The CDR3 loop spans 15 amino acids. The germline CDR1 and CDR2 sequences are LNHNV and YYDKDF (reference sequence). CDR3 region: CATRRERQGQDTQYF. The CDR3 region has the DNA TGTGCCACTCGCAGAGAGAGACAGGGTCAAGATACGCAGTATTTT.

The chain employs TRBV10-3 and TRBJ1-1; D gene uncertain. V was cut by 6 bases and J by 1 base, with 9 bases left in between. Germline-derived CDR1 and CDR2 are ENHRY and SYGVKD. The CDR3 is 13 residues long. DNA of the CDR3: TGTGCCATCAGCCTAAACGAGAACACTGAAGCTTTCTTT. This gives the protein CAISLNENTEAFF.

The DNA for the CDR3 is TGCGCCAGCAGCTTAGGACAGGGAAACTGGCAGCCCCAGCATTTT. It is translated as CASSLGQGNWQPQHF. The V and J genes are TRBV5-1 and TRBJ1-5, with 8 bases matching TRBD1. With 2 bases clipped from V and 7 bases from J, the junction kept 8 bases outside the gene matches. The CDR3 sequence is 15 residues long. Germline V gene lookup returns CDR1 SGHRS and CDR2 YFSETQ.

This sequence joins TRBV7-9 and TRBJ2-3; 7 bases match TRBD1. V shed 5 bases and J 5 bases; nucleotides not matched to a gene: 4. CDR3 length equals 13 residues. Germline V gene data show CDR1 as SEHNR and CDR2 as FQNEAQ (reference sequence). The CDR3: CASSQGDRDTQYF. CDR3 coding DNA: TGTGCCAGCAGCCAGGGGGACAGAGATACGCAGTATTTT.

The rearrangement uses TRBV11-2 and TRBJ2-2; TRBD2 agrees at 11 bases. Germline lookup yields CDR1 SGHAT and CDR2 FQNNGV. The CDR3 has 16 amino acids. Losses at the gene ends were 5 bases for V and 9 bases for J; bases not matched to a gene: 11. CDR3 nucleotides: TGTGCCAGCAGCGTCCCTAGCGGGGGGCCCGTCCGGGAGCTGTTTTTT. Protein sequence: CASSVPSGGPVRELFF.

J is TRBJ2-2 and V is TRBV7-9, with TRBD1 identical over 7 bases. Germline CDR1 reads SEHNR; CDR2 reads FQNEAQ (reference sequence). The CDR3 is 15 amino acids. The V segment lost 5 bases and the J segment 3 bases; nucleotides outside the gene matches: 6. This CDR3 reads CASSPGTAYTGELFF. The CDR3 nucleotides read TGTGCCAGCAGCCCTGGGACAGCTTACACCGGGGAGCTGTTTTTT.

The rearrangement joins TRBV7-2 to TRBJ2-4; 13 nucleotides line up with TRBD2. From germline, CDR1 is SGHTA and CDR2 FQGNSA. V lost 1 base to trimming and J lost 5 bases; unmatched junction nucleotides: 5. This CDR3 is built from 17 residues. The CDR3 coding sequence is TGTGCCAGCAGCTTAGAAGGACTAGCGGGGGTGCAAAACATTCAGTACTTC. Translating it yields CASSLEGLAGVQNIQYF.

V gene TRBV20-1 combines with J gene TRBJ1-2; no definite D call. Between the trimmed V and J ends, which lost 5 bases and 1 base, there was a span of 5 bases. The germline CDR1 and CDR2 sequences are DFQATT and SNEGSKA (reference sequence). The CDR3 is 11 residues long. Here the CDR3 reads CSAPDNYGYTF. The CDR3 DNA reads TGCAGTGCTCCAGATAACTATGGCTACACCTTC.

The CDR3 bases are TGTGCCAGCAGCTTAGCCAGCTCCTACAATGAGCAGTTCTTC. Translation: CASSLASSYNEQFF. The chain joins TRBV7-9 to TRBJ2-1; no definite D call. Trimming took 0 bases from V and 0 from J, leaving 3 bases between them. This CDR3 has 14 amino acids. Germline assignment: CDR1 SEHNR and CDR2 FQNEAQ (reference sequence).

This sequence joins TRBV7-2 and TRBJ2-3; TRBD2 agrees at 8 bases. Germline loops: CDR1 SGHTA, CDR2 FQGNSA. This CDR3 is built from 15 residues. V lost 1 base to trimming and J lost 1 base; unmatched junction nucleotides: 1. The CDR3 sequence: CASSLGRGGTDTQYF. The CDR3 region has the DNA TGTGCCAGCAGCTTAGGGCGGGGGGGCACAGATACGCAGTATTTT.

The sample holds a few counts of this clone. V and J are TRBV6-2 or TRBV6-3 and TRBJ1-5; tentative D call: TRBD1 (6 bases). This CDR3 comprises 15 residues. Germline CDR1 reads MNHEY; CDR2 reads SVGEGT. The ends were cut back, 6 bases at V and 4 bases at J, with 16 bases in the middle. CDR3 nucleotides: TGTGCCAGCAGCCAGACAGGCAGTTCGAATCAGCCCCAGCATTTT. This sequence encodes CASSQTGSSNQPQHF.

The rearrangement links TRBV4-1 to TRBJ1-1; D is unclear. This CDR3 contains 14 residues. Trimming took 4 bases from V and 5 from J, leaving 14 bases between them. The germline V gene encodes CDR1 MGHRA and CDR2 YSYEKL. CDR3 residues: CASSRRPAATEAFF. DNA of the CDR3: TGCGCCAGCAGCCGCCGCCCCGCGGCTACTGAAGCTTTCTTT.

The J gene is TRBJ2-3, the V gene TRBV7-2; a possible D gene is TRBD2 (7 bases). V was pared by 3 bases and J by 4 bases, with 11 bases between. CDR1 SGHTA and CDR2 FQGNSA come from the germline V gene. CDR3 length: 14 amino acids. The CDR3 region has the DNA TGTGCCAGCAGCTTGGGGGGGGGCTCAGATACGCAGTATTTT. It is translated as CASSLGGGSDTQYF.

The chain joins TRBV7-8 to TRBJ2-7; possible D gene TRBD2, 5 bases. Germline V lookup: CDR1 SGHVS, CDR2 FQNEAQ. CDR3 length equals 14 residues. V was shortened by 2 bases and J by 0 bases, with 8 bases between the two germline ends. In nucleotides, the CDR3 is TGTGCCAGCAGCTTAAGACGGGGCTCCTACGAGCAGTACTTC. Its protein product is CASSLRRGSYEQYF.

This chain connects TRBV18 to TRBJ2-3; TRBD1 agrees at 7 bases. In germline, CDR1 is KGHSH, CDR2 LQKENI. Losses at the gene ends were 4 bases for V and 1 base for J; bases not matched to a gene: 5. The CDR3 covers 15 residues. The CDR3 reads CASSLFTGGTDTQYF. In DNA form, the CDR3 reads TGTGCCAGCTCACTGTTTACAGGGGGCACAGATACGCAGTATTTT.

As concerns this clone: This same CDR3 is encoded by further DNA sequences in the sample. The J gene is TRBJ1-1, the V gene TRBV9; D is unclear. Per the germline V gene, CDR1 is SGDLS and CDR2 is YYNGEE. The ends were cut back, 2 bases at V and 5 bases at J, with 7 bases in the middle. The CDR3 runs to 12 residues. The CDR3 coding sequence is TGTGCCAGCAGCGTGGCAGGAACTGAAGCTTTCTTT. This encodes CASSVAGTEAFF.

This chain links TRBV5-4 with TRBJ2-1, with D tentatively TRBD1 (6 bases). The V gene lost 3 bases and the J gene lost 5 bases, with 9 bases spanning the gap. The CDR3 runs to 13 residues. Germline CDR1 SGHNT, CDR2 YYREEE (reference sequence). In DNA, the CDR3 is TGTGCCAGCAGCTCGGACAGCCACAATGAGCAGTTCTTC. Residues: CASSSDSHNEQFF.

V and J are TRBV6-6 and TRBJ2-3; 12 bases fit TRBD2. The germline V gene encodes CDR1 MNHNY and CDR2 SVGAGI (reference sequence). This CDR3 is built from 16 residues. After removal of 4 bases from V and 7 bases from J, the junction contained 9 bases not matched to a gene. The CDR3 DNA is TGTGCCAGCAGTTCAGAACTAGCGGGGGGAGTAAATACGCAGTATTTT. Translating gives CASSSELAGGVNTQYF.

The rearrangement joins TRBV2 to TRBJ2-2; TRBD1 agrees at 7 bases. The CDR3 is made up of 13 amino acids. The V segment lost 6 bases and the J segment 7 bases; nucleotides outside the gene matches: 5. Germline assignment: CDR1 SNHLY and CDR2 FYNNEI. CDR3 amino acids: CASRSTGLGELFF. CDR3 in DNA: TGTGCCAGCAGATCGACAGGGCTCGGGGAGCTGTTTTTT.

V is TRBV28 and J is TRBJ2-1, with D perhaps TRBD2 (6 bases). Germline V gene sequence: CDR1 MDHEN, CDR2 SYDVKM. The V end was cut by 2 bases, the J end by 1 base, with 9 bases between. The CDR3 length is 15 residues. The CDR3 region has the DNA TGTGCCAGCAGTTTAGGAGGGAAGTCCTACAATGAGCAGTTCTTC. Its protein product is CASSLGGKSYNEQFF.

CDR3 sequence: CASRDIWTYEQYV. The CDR3 DNA is TGTGCCAGCCGGGACATCTGGACCTACGAGCAGTACGTC. J is TRBJ2-7 and V is TRBV6-5; D might be TRBD1 (6 bases). CDR3 length: 13 residues. Germline values: CDR1 MNHEY, CDR2 SVGAGI. V was cut by 8 bases and J by 2 bases, with 13 bases left in between.

This chain uses TRBV20-1 with TRBJ1-6; no clear D. The ends were cut back, 6 bases at V and 16 bases at J, with 7 bases in the middle. Looked up from germline, CDR1 is DFQATT and CDR2 is SNEGSKA (reference sequence). The CDR3 contains 8 residues. CDR3 sequence (DNA): TGCAGTGCAAATCCACTCCACTTT. This encodes CSANPLHF.

The V gene is TRBV6-5, the J gene TRBJ2-3; TRBD1 aligns across 7 bases. The germline V gene has CDR1 MNHEY and CDR2 SVGAGI. The CDR3 sequence is 15 residues long. Trimming cost V 6 bases and J 4 bases; bases outside gene matches: 10. In DNA form, the CDR3 reads TGTGCCAGCAGATTAGACAGGGTTGGTGCAGATACGCAGTATTTT. It translates to CASRLDRVGADTQYF.

The chain combines TRBV7-2 with TRBJ2-3; TRBD2 matches 8 bases. The CDR3 extends over 15 amino acids. Unmatched junction bases numbered 4, after V lost 1 base and J lost 4 bases. From germline, CDR1 is SGHTA and CDR2 FQGNSA. CDR3 amino acids: CASSLGGGFSDTQYF. DNA of the CDR3: TGTGCCAGCAGCTTAGGCGGGGGGTTTTCAGATACGCAGTATTTT.

The V gene is TRBV29-1, the J gene TRBJ1-2; no clear D gene. The V gene lost 5 bases and the J gene lost 0 bases, with 7 bases spanning the gap. CDR3 length: 12 amino acids. Germline values: CDR1 SQVTM, CDR2 ANQGSEA. The CDR3 DNA follows: TGCAGCGTTCCAGGATCTAACTATGGCTACACCTTC. Translation gives CSVPGSNYGYTF. Variable domain in full (rest from reference TRBV29-1 and TRBJ1-2): SAVISQKPSRDICQRGTSLTIQCQVDSQVTMMFWYRQQPGQSLTLIATANQGSEATYESGFVIDKFPISRPNLTFSTLTVSNMSPEDSSIYLCSVPGSNYGYTFGSGTRLTVV.

The CDR3 bases are TGCGCCAGCAGCCCGCGACAGCGGAACACTGAAGCTTTCTTT. Translation gives CASSPRQRNTEAFF. V gene TRBV5-1 combines with J gene TRBJ1-1; maybe TRBD1 (5 bases). This CDR3 region has 14 residues. Trimming shortened V by 4 bases and J by 1 base, and 11 bases separated the two germline ends. From germline, CDR1 is SGHRS and CDR2 YFSETQ.

This rearrangement joins TRBV7-2 to TRBJ2-1; perhaps TRBD2 as D (6 bases). The germline V and J ends were trimmed by 1 base and 6 bases, with 10 bases remaining between them. The CDR3 is made up of 14 amino acids. The V gene's germline CDR1 is SGHTA and CDR2 FQGNSA. Here the CDR3 reads CASSLVRGTNEQFF. The CDR3 DNA sequence: TGTGCCAGCAGCTTAGTGCGGGGAACCAATGAGCAGTTCTTC. The complete variable domain, with remaining parts taken from reference TRBV7-2 and TRBJ2-1, reads GAGVSQSPSNKVTEKGKDVELRCDPISGHTALYWYRQSLGQGLEFLIYFQGNSAPDKSGLPSDRFSAERTGGSVSTLTIQRTQQEDSAVYLCASSLVRGTNEQFFGPGTRLTVL.

The V and J genes are TRBV18 and TRBJ1-2; no definite D call. Germline CDR1 reads KGHSH; CDR2 reads LQKENI. Trimming shortened V by 3 bases and J by 8 bases, and 10 bases separated the two germline ends. The CDR3 loop spans 12 amino acids. CDR3 region: CASSPGVDGYTF. In nucleotides, the CDR3 is TGTGCCAGCTCACCCGGGGTGGACGGCTACACCTTC.

The rearrangement links TRBV3-1 (or the pseudogene TRBV3-2) to TRBJ1-2, with 7 positions matching TRBD1. The germline CDR1 and CDR2 sequences are LGHDT and YNNKEL (reference sequence). Trimming at V came to 4 bases and at J to 0 bases, leaving 2 bases not matched to a gene. CDR3 length: 14 residues. The CDR3 region has the DNA TGTGCCAGCAGCCCGACAGGGACTAACTATGGCTACACCTTC. Its translation: CASSPTGTNYGYTF.

The CDR3 spells CASRDTGIGANVLTF. Written as DNA, the CDR3 is TGTGCCAGCAGAGATACAGGGATCGGGGCCAACGTCCTGACTTTC. This chain uses TRBV2 with TRBJ2-6; D may be TRBD1 (6 bases). The CDR3 has 15 amino acids. Germline CDR1 is SNHLY and CDR2 is FYNNEI. V lost 6 bases and J lost 4, with 13 bases in between.

The rearrangement joins TRBV7-6 to TRBJ2-5, with 8 bases identical to TRBD2. The CDR3 runs 16 residues. V shed 5 bases, J shed 2 bases, and the junction held 10 bases outside the gene matches. CDR1 is SGHVS, CDR2 FNYEAQ, per germline. The CDR3 sequence: CASSVTGTREQETQYF. For the CDR3, the DNA is TGTGCCAGCAGCGTAACCGGGACTAGGGAGCAAGAGACCCAGTACTTC.

The chain joins TRBV5-1 to TRBJ2-1; TRBD1 aligns across 10 bases. This CDR3 comprises 14 residues. V was clipped by 2 bases and J by 8 bases; unmatched bases: 4. Germline V gene data show CDR1 as SGHRS and CDR2 as YFSETQ. CDR3 in amino acids: CASSFRDRGDEQFF. The CDR3 DNA reads TGCGCCAGCAGCTTCCGGGACAGGGGTGATGAGCAGTTCTTC.